These 30 T cell receptor beta chains originate from one sample sequenced in a study of blood T cell repertoires in COVID-19. Sequenced by immunoSEQ multiplex PCR; TCRdb stores in-frame clones only, minus some. The sample shows more than 200,000 clones, about 83% of them seen only once. Sequenced material: peripheral blood. Receptor source: a man aged 35 to 55 with active or convalescent COVID-19.

V and J are TRBV19 and TRBJ1-1, with D perhaps matching TRBD1 (6 bases). The CDR3 has 14 amino acids. The germline V and J ends were trimmed by 6 bases and 1 base, with 12 bases remaining between them. Germline V gives CDR1 LNHDA, CDR2 SQIVND (reference sequence). This CDR3 reads CASSLGGGNTEAFF. The CDR3 coding sequence is TGTGCCAGTAGCTTGGGAGGGGGGAACACTGAAGCTTTCTTT.

This chain connects TRBV21-1 to TRBJ1-4; no DNA check was done on the table's D call, TRBD1. TRBV21-1 is classified as a pseudogene. This CDR3 region has 14 residues. The CDR3 region has the DNA TGTGCCAGCAGCAGCGCTCCACAGAAAGAAAAACTGTTTTTT. Protein product: CASSSAPQKEKLFF.

The chain has TRBV5-1 and TRBJ1-4; D call uncertain. This CDR3 contains 13 residues. Per the germline V gene, CDR1 is SGHRS and CDR2 is YFSETQ. V was cut by 5 bases and J by 4 bases, with 9 bases left in between. The CDR3 is CASRLAVNEKLFF. The CDR3 DNA reads TGCGCCAGCAGGTTAGCTGTTAATGAAAAACTGTTTTTT.

This clone occurred once. The rearrangement uses TRBV11-2 and TRBJ2-7; 9 nucleotides match TRBD1. Germline V gene sequence: CDR1 SGHAT, CDR2 FQNNGV. The ends lost 3 bases at V and 5 bases at J; junction bases unmatched: 5. This CDR3 is built from 14 residues. CDR3: CASSFTQGAHEQYF. As DNA, the CDR3 is TGTGCCAGCAGCTTCACACAGGGGGCCCACGAGCAGTACTTC.

V gene TRBV6-1 combines with J gene TRBJ1-2, with D tentatively TRBD1 (6 bases). The CDR3 has 16 amino acids. CDR1 and CDR2 from the germline V gene are MNHNS and SASEGT. The V end lost 2 bases, the J end lost 4 bases, and 17 bases lay between the germline ends. CDR3 DNA sequence: TGTGCCAGCAGTGAATCCGGGACACTAGGTTCCTATGGCTACACCTTC. Protein sequence: CASSESGTLGSYGYTF.

In this sample, this clone turned up once. The chain is built from TRBV12-3 or TRBV12-4 and TRBJ1-1; no clear D gene. V was cut by 7 bases and J by 8 bases, with 14 bases left in between. This CDR3 region has 12 residues. CDR3 DNA: TGTGCCAGCACCTCCGGGGAACGGGAAGCTTTCTTT. Translating it yields CASTSGEREAFF.

CDR3 residues: CASSERDRGPYGQFF. As DNA, the CDR3 is TGTGCCAGCAGCGAACGGGACAGGGGGCCTTATGGGCAGTTCTTC. The J gene is TRBJ2-1, the V gene TRBV28, with 12 nucleotides matching TRBD1. Germline CDR1 is MDHEN and CDR2 is SYDVKM. CDR3 length: 15 amino acids. The junction had 12 bases not matched to a gene; V was cut back by 6 bases and J by 12 bases.

CDR3 loop: CASRRAHQETQYF. CDR3 DNA sequence: TGTGCCAGCAGGAGGGCGCACCAAGAGACCCAGTACTTC. The chain has TRBV6-5 and TRBJ2-5; D may be TRBD2 (5 bases). Germline CDR1 MNHEY, CDR2 SVGAGI. The CDR3 consists of 13 residues. V lost 6 bases and J lost 0, with 8 bases in between.

The chain couples TRBV2 to TRBJ1-2; 7 positions agree with TRBD1. CDR1 and CDR2 from the germline V gene are SNHLY and FYNNEI. This CDR3 contains 14 residues. Trimming cost V 6 bases and J 4 bases; bases outside gene matches: 8. CDR3 amino acids: CASRPPGQSYGYTF. The CDR3 DNA sequence: TGTGCCAGCAGGCCACCGGGACAGTCCTATGGCTACACCTTC.

This chain joins TRBV7-9 and TRBJ1-2, with 8 bases that match TRBD1. Trimming cost V 1 base and J 7 bases; bases outside gene matches: 5. The CDR3 consists of 14 residues. In germline, CDR1 is SEHNR, CDR2 FQNEAQ (reference sequence). CDR3 protein: CASSLVDRGAGYTF. The CDR3 nucleotides are TGTGCCAGCAGCTTAGTAGACAGGGGCGCTGGCTACACCTTC.

This sequence joins TRBV18 and TRBJ1-2, with TRBD1 matching over 9 bases. Trimming removed 3 bases from V and 14 bases from J; junction bases left unmatched: 19. The CDR3 has 16 residues. Per the germline V gene, CDR1 is KGHSH and CDR2 is LQKENI. The CDR3 loop reads CASSPGTGSDQVANTF. CDR3 coding DNA: TGTGCCAGCTCACCCGGGACAGGGTCCGACCAGGTGGCTAATACCTTC.

The rearrangement links TRBV6-5 to TRBJ1-3; perhaps TRBD1 as D (5 bases). Between the trimmed V and J ends, which lost 8 bases and 6 bases, there was a span of 17 bases. Germline loops: CDR1 MNHEY, CDR2 SVGAGI. There are 14 residues in the CDR3. The CDR3 DNA is TGTGCCAGCCTTTCCGGGGGGGTCTCAAACACCATATATTTT. Translation gives CASLSGGVSNTIYF.

This clone appeared once. The rearrangement links TRBV4-2 to TRBJ1-6, with a weak D call TRBD1 (6 bases). Deletions cut 10 bases from V and 4 bases from J, with 8 bases between. Germline V lookup: CDR1 LGHNA, CDR2 YNFKEQ. The length of the CDR3 is 12 residues. This chain's CDR3 is CATGQYNSPLHF. Written as DNA, the CDR3 is TGTGCCACAGGACAGTATAATTCACCCCTCCACTTT.

V gene TRBV6-6 combines with J gene TRBJ2-3, with 10 bases that match TRBD2. CDR3 length: 16 amino acids. J was trimmed by 3 bases and V by 7 bases; bases with no gene match: 10. CDR1 and CDR2 (germline): MNHNY, SVGAGI (reference sequence). CDR3 amino acids: CASKQRGGIKTDTQYF. CDR3 nucleotide sequence: TGTGCCAGCAAGCAGCGGGGGGGCATTAAGACAGATACGCAGTATTTT.

The CDR3 loop reads CAWYPGQGANYGYTF. The CDR3 nucleotides are TGTGCCTGGTACCCGGGACAGGGAGCTAACTATGGCTACACCTTC. This chain joins TRBV30 and TRBJ1-2; TRBD1 matches 9 bases. Germline V gives CDR1 GTSNPN, CDR2 SVGIG (reference sequence). The CDR3 loop spans 15 amino acids. Trimming cost V 5 bases and J 0 bases; bases outside gene matches: 7.

This clone appeared once. The chain has TRBV12-3 or TRBV12-4 and TRBJ1-2; possible D gene TRBD1, 5 bases. The V end was cut by 6 bases, the J end by 8 bases, with 13 bases between. The CDR3 covers 12 residues. Written as DNA, the CDR3 is TGTGCCAGCAGATACCATGGGGGGGGCTACACCTTC. This translates into CASRYHGGGYTF.

This chain links TRBV27 with TRBJ2-1; D unresolved. Germline values: CDR1 MNHEY, CDR2 SMNVEV (reference sequence). The CDR3 has 14 residues. Trimming shortened V by 3 bases and J by 0 bases, and 6 bases separated the two germline ends. The DNA of the CDR3 is TGTGCCAGCAGTTTTGGCAGCTCCTACAATGAGCAGTTCTTC. It translates to CASSFGSSYNEQFF.

The V call is TRBV12-5, the J call TRBJ2-1; 16 nucleotides line up with TRBD2. The CDR3 is made up of 15 amino acids. Germline V lookup: CDR1 LGHNT, CDR2 FRNRAP. J was trimmed by 13 bases and V by 6 bases; bases with no gene match: 9. This CDR3 is CASGPGTSGRGRQFF. The CDR3, as DNA: TGTGCTAGTGGACCCGGGACTAGCGGGAGGGGACGTCAGTTCTTC.

The chain employs TRBV29-1 and TRBJ1-1, with D possibly being TRBD1 (5 bases). The V end was cut by 0 bases, the J end by 10 bases, with 12 bases between. CDR1 is SQVTM, CDR2 ANQGSEA, per germline. The CDR3 is 12 amino acids. CDR3 amino acids: CSVEDRARGAFF. CDR3 sequence (DNA): TGCAGCGTTGAAGATCGGGCAAGGGGAGCTTTCTTT.

The chain uses TRBV6-6 and TRBJ1-3; D is unclear. The V gene's germline CDR1 is MNHNY and CDR2 SVGAGI (reference sequence). The V and J ends lost 0 bases and 2 bases respectively, with 11 bases between them. This CDR3 is built from 16 residues. The CDR3 DNA reads as TGTGCCAGCAGTTACTCCCTCAGGCTGGCTGGAAACACCATATATTTT. It encodes CASSYSLRLAGNTIYF.

The J gene is TRBJ2-1, the V gene TRBV3-1 (or the pseudogene TRBV3-2), with 10 bases that match TRBD2. Per the germline V gene, CDR1 is LGHDT and CDR2 is YNNKEL (reference sequence). Trimming cost V 1 base and J 9 bases; bases outside gene matches: 3. This CDR3 is built from 14 residues. In nucleotides, the CDR3 is TGTGCCAGCAGCCAAGGGACTAGCGGTGGTGAGCAGTTCTTC. It is translated as CASSQGTSGGEQFF.

The V gene is TRBV29-1, the J gene TRBJ2-4; TRBD2 might be the D (5 bases). The CDR3 runs 14 residues. V was trimmed by 6 bases and J by 0 bases, leaving 12 bases between them. The germline V gene has CDR1 SQVTM and CDR2 ANQGSEA. The CDR3 DNA is TGCAGCGTGGACGGAGGTCTAGCCAAAAACATTCAGTACTTC. Translated: CSVDGGLAKNIQYF. The whole variable domain, remainder taken from reference TRBV29-1 and TRBJ2-4, is SAVISQKPSRDICQRGTSLTIQCQVDSQVTMMFWYRQQPGQSLTLIATANQGSEATYESGFVIDKFPISRPNLTFSTLTVSNMSPEDSSIYLCSVDGGLAKNIQYFGAGTRLSVL.

The chain has TRBV9 and TRBJ2-3; 11 nucleotides agree with TRBD2. This CDR3 spans 16 amino acids. The ends lost 4 bases at V and 0 bases at J; junction bases unmatched: 4. Germline V CDR1 and CDR2: SGDLS, YYNGEE. Here the CDR3 reads CASSLAGGPSTDTQYF. The CDR3 region has the DNA TGTGCCAGCAGCCTAGCGGGGGGCCCTAGCACAGATACGCAGTATTTT.

This chain uses TRBV5-1 with TRBJ2-3, with D perhaps matching TRBD1 (6 bases). Trimming removed 4 bases from V and 0 bases from J, with 15 bases in between. The CDR3 has 16 residues. In germline, CDR1 is SGHRS, CDR2 YFSETQ. CDR3 protein: CASSTATGSSTDTQYF. In DNA form, the CDR3 reads TGCGCCAGCAGCACCGCGACAGGTTCTAGCACAGATACGCAGTATTTT.

This clone was seen only once. The J gene is TRBJ2-7, the V gene TRBV24-1, with 8 bases identical to TRBD1. The CDR3 loop spans 15 amino acids. V dropped 3 bases and J dropped 3; count of bases not matched to a gene: 6. Germline V gives CDR1 KGHDR, CDR2 SFDVKD. The CDR3 region is CATSDPTGQVYEQYF. The CDR3, as DNA: TGTGCCACCAGTGATCCCACGGGACAGGTCTACGAGCAGTACTTC.

The CDR3 here is CASSQGLAGDGLLLRETQYF. The CDR3 DNA is TGTGCCAGCAGCCAGGGACTAGCGGGGGACGGCCTTTTGCTTAGGGAGACCCAGTACTTC. The genes are TRBV3-1 (or the pseudogene TRBV3-2) and TRBJ2-5; 14 bases agree with TRBD2. The V segment lost 3 bases and the J segment 5 bases; nucleotides outside the gene matches: 17. The germline V gene has CDR1 LGHDT and CDR2 YNNKEL (reference sequence). This CDR3 spans 20 amino acids.

This chain links TRBV24-1 with TRBJ1-4; D is perhaps TRBD1 (5 bases). CDR1 KGHDR and CDR2 SFDVKD come from the germline V gene. The CDR3 runs to 13 residues. V was cut by 2 bases and J by 11 bases, with 11 bases left in between. CDR3 coding DNA: TGTGCCACCAGTGATTCTCTGGGGCTCAAACTGTTTTTT. Protein sequence: CATSDSLGLKLFF.

The chain carries TRBV7-9 and TRBJ2-5; 8 positions agree with TRBD1. Trimming took 5 bases from V and 5 from J; bases not matched to a gene: 16. The length of the CDR3 is 17 residues. The germline CDR1 and CDR2 sequences are SEHNR and FQNEAQ (reference sequence). The CDR3 region has the DNA TGTGCCAGCAGCCCCCCCAGGACAGGGCCGATTCGGGAGACCCAGTACTTC. Its translation: CASSPPRTGPIRETQYF.

The chain has TRBV24-1 and TRBJ2-7; no definite D call. The CDR3 sequence is 14 residues long. Trimming shortened V by 4 bases and J by 0 bases, and 9 bases separated the two germline ends. The V gene's germline CDR1 is KGHDR and CDR2 SFDVKD. CDR3 loop: CATSDSRSSYEQYF. The CDR3 DNA reads TGTGCCACCAGTGACTCGAGGAGCTCCTACGAGCAGTACTTC.

V is TRBV7-9 and J is TRBJ2-1, with D perhaps TRBD1 (5 bases). The CDR3 has 15 amino acids. V was cut by 3 bases and J by 2 bases, with 11 bases left in between. In germline, CDR1 is SEHNR, CDR2 FQNEAQ (reference sequence). CDR3 bases: TGTGCCAGCAGCTTTTCCCGGACAACCTACAATGAGCAGTTCTTC. The encoded protein is CASSFSRTTYNEQFF.